These 23 T cell receptor beta chains share one sample of origin, sequenced in a study of CD8 T cells in Susac syndrome (dated by TCRdb to 2018 to 2020). Library generation was performed with the immunoSEQ multiplex PCR assay. RNA was extracted using the RNeasy kit, and about 0.45 to 1 ug of the RNA was reverse transcribed with random hexamers. TCRdb's own reprocessing of the public reads used fastp at Q25 and MiXCR and kept productive beta chains. When rows share a CDR3 protein, they turn into one entry using the most common DNA and genes. The sample yields about 22,000 distinct CDR3 sequences; 90% to 95% were counted once. About 0.27% of the sample is in the top ten clones. Sequencing was carried out using CD8+ T cells from PBMCs. The source is a human donor in good health.

The chain carries TRBV5-6 and TRBJ2-3, with 7 nucleotides matching TRBD2. This CDR3 comprises 16 residues. From germline, CDR1 is SGHDT and CDR2 YYEEEE. V lost 0 bases to trimming and J lost 2 bases; unmatched junction nucleotides: 6. CDR3 in DNA: TGTGCCAGCAGCTTGGCGGCTAGCGGTAACACAGATACGCAGTATTTT. Translating it yields CASSLAASGNTDTQYF.

The chain has TRBV4-1 and TRBJ2-3; the D is unclear. This CDR3 is 14 amino acids long. The V gene lost 5 bases and the J gene lost 3 bases, with 12 bases spanning the gap. Germline V gene data show CDR1 as MGHRA and CDR2 as YSYEKL. DNA for the CDR3: TGCGCCAGCAGCTCCAACGGCGGTACAGATACGCAGTATTTT. Protein: CASSSNGGTDTQYF.

This chain joins TRBV9 and TRBJ2-2, with TRBD1 identical over 7 bases. Germline V gene sequence: CDR1 SGDLS, CDR2 YYNGEE. This CDR3 spans 18 amino acids. Trimming took 3 bases from V and 5 from J; bases not matched to a gene: 16. The CDR3 region is CASSAPQGPRIRTGELFF. CDR3 coding DNA: TGTGCCAGCAGCGCACCACAGGGGCCCCGGATTCGGACCGGGGAGCTGTTTTTT.

The CDR3 DNA reads TGTGCCAGCAGTGAACTAGCGGGGGGTGGCAATGAGCAGTTCTTC. It encodes CASSELAGGGNEQFF. V is TRBV6-4 and J is TRBJ2-1; TRBD2 aligns across 12 bases. The CDR3 spans 15 residues. Germline lookup yields CDR1 MRHNA and CDR2 SNTAGT. The junction had 3 bases not matched to a gene; V was cut back by 3 bases and J by 6 bases.

The chain carries TRBV19 and TRBJ1-5, with 9 bases matching TRBD1. Per the germline V gene, CDR1 is LNHDA and CDR2 is SQIVND (reference sequence). This CDR3 contains 19 residues. Trimming took 3 bases from V and 0 from J; bases not matched to a gene: 12. The CDR3 loop reads CASSIWTGATLYSNQPQHF. The CDR3 nucleotides read TGTGCCAGTAGTATCTGGACAGGGGCCACCCTTTATAGCAATCAGCCCCAGCATTTT. The whole variable domain, remainder taken from reference TRBV19 and TRBJ1-5, is DGGITQSPKYLFRKEGQNVTLSCEQNLNHDAMYWYRQDPGQGLRLIYYSQIVNDFQKGDIAEGYSVSREKKESFPLTVTSAQKNPTAFYLCASSIWTGATLYSNQPQHFGDGTRLSIL.

The chain recombines TRBV12-3 or TRBV12-4 with TRBJ1-4; no clear D. The CDR3 consists of 12 residues. V was cut by 3 bases and J by 7 bases, with 6 bases left in between. In nucleotides, the CDR3 is TGTGCCAGCAGTTTGGATGCTGAAAAACTGTTTTTT. Protein product: CASSLDAEKLFF.

This clonotype was seen a single time. The J gene is TRBJ1-1, the V gene TRBV10-2; tentatively, D is TRBD1 (5 bases). The germline V gene encodes CDR1 WSHSY and CDR2 SAAADI. Deletions cut 0 bases from V and 5 bases from J, with 16 bases between. This CDR3 spans 16 amino acids. CDR3 nucleotides: TGCGCCAGCAGTGAGTCTGTCGGTCTAGGGGTGACTGAAGCTTTCTTT. It codes for CASSESVGLGVTEAFF.

The gene calls are TRBV10-2 and TRBJ2-1, with TRBD2 matching over 11 bases. V dropped 10 bases and J dropped 6; count of bases not matched to a gene: 8. This CDR3 spans 14 amino acids. Germline V lookup: CDR1 WSHSY, CDR2 SAAADI. The CDR3 sequence is CATLTSGGSNEQFF. In DNA, the CDR3 is TGCGCCACCCTTACTAGCGGGGGAAGCAATGAGCAGTTCTTC.

The rearrangement links TRBV9 to TRBJ2-7, with a possible D match to TRBD2 (6 bases). The V gene lost 4 bases and the J gene lost 2 bases, with 13 bases spanning the gap. CDR3 length: 14 amino acids. The germline V gene encodes CDR1 SGDLS and CDR2 YYNGEE. The CDR3 DNA sequence: TGTGCCAGCAGCTGGGAGGACACCGCCTACGAGCAGTACTTC. It translates to CASSWEDTAYEQYF.

V usage is TRBV27 and J usage is TRBJ1-1, with a weak D call TRBD1 (5 bases). CDR3 size: 16 residues. The germline V gene has CDR1 MNHEY and CDR2 SMNVEV (reference sequence). V shed 5 bases and J shed 5 bases, with 21 bases lying between them. This CDR3 reads CASSPRQGQGGTEAFF. Here the CDR3 DNA reads TGTGCCAGCAGTCCCCGCCAGGGCCAGGGAGGGACTGAAGCTTTCTTT.

The chain links TRBV20-1 to TRBJ2-7; TRBD1 agrees at 7 bases. V lost 2 bases to trimming and J lost 0 bases; unmatched junction nucleotides: 13. Germline assignment: CDR1 DFQATT and CDR2 SNEGSKA (reference sequence). The CDR3 is 17 amino acids. The CDR3 DNA sequence: TGCAGTGCTAGATCCCCTTCCCGTGCAGGGGGCTCCTACGAGCAGTACTTC. Residues: CSARSPSRAGGSYEQYF.

This chain joins TRBV25-1 and TRBJ2-5; TRBD1 agrees at 7 bases. This CDR3 is built from 16 residues. Germline V CDR1 and CDR2: MGHDK, SYGVNS. Unmatched junction bases numbered 14, after V lost 5 bases and J lost 5 bases. Written as DNA, the CDR3 is TGTGCCAGCAGTTCCCCTTTTACAGGGGCGGTGGAGACCCAGTACTTC. Protein: CASSSPFTGAVETQYF.

V usage is TRBV11-2 and J usage is TRBJ2-1; the D is unclear. Germline-derived CDR1 and CDR2 are SGHAT and FQNNGV. Trimming shortened V by 4 bases and J by 4 bases, and 23 bases separated the two germline ends. The CDR3 totals 18 residues. CDR3 protein: CASSSYGSPRAPYNEQFF. The CDR3 DNA sequence: TGTGCCAGCAGCTCTTATGGATCGCCAAGGGCCCCTTACAATGAGCAGTTCTTC.

The V call is TRBV20-1, the J call TRBJ2-5; D is possibly TRBD2 (6 bases). The CDR3 has 15 amino acids. Germline lookup yields CDR1 DFQATT and CDR2 SNEGSKA (reference sequence). The V and J ends lost 6 bases and 7 bases respectively, with 24 bases between them. CDR3 nucleotides: TGCAGTGCCAGCTTGGGTAGCGGAGCCGGGGGGACCCAGTACTTC. Protein: CSASLGSGAGGTQYF.

The V and J genes are TRBV7-6 and TRBJ2-1; possible D gene TRBD2, 5 bases. The CDR3 loop spans 14 amino acids. V was cut by 5 bases and J by 6 bases, with 14 bases left in between. The germline V gene encodes CDR1 SGHVS and CDR2 FNYEAQ. The CDR3 bases are TGTGCCAGCAGCCCAAGTCGGGGTGGCAATGAGCAGTTCTTC. It is translated as CASSPSRGGNEQFF. The variable domain in full, with the rest retrieved from reference TRBV7-6 and TRBJ2-1, is GAGVSQSPRYKVTKRGQDVALRCDPISGHVSLYWYRQALGQGPEFLTYFNYEAQQDKSGLPNDRFSAERPEGSISTLTIQRTEQRDSAMYRCASSPSRGGNEQFFGPGTRLTVL.

The chain has TRBV6-6 and TRBJ1-2, with a weak D call TRBD1 (6 bases). Trimming left V 5 bases short and J 6 bases short, with 13 bases between. Germline assignment: CDR1 MNHNY and CDR2 SVGAGI (reference sequence). The CDR3 totals 13 residues. The CDR3 protein is CASSPRDNNGYTF. CDR3 DNA: TGTGCCAGCAGTCCCCGGGACAACAATGGCTACACCTTC.

This clonotype was found once. The chain combines TRBV3-1 with TRBJ2-5; no firm D call. The CDR3 has 14 residues. The V end lost 0 bases, the J end lost 2 bases, and 7 bases lay between the germline ends. The germline gives CDR1 LGHDT, CDR2 YNNKEL (reference sequence). The CDR3: CASSQEAGQETQYF. The CDR3 nucleotides read TGTGCCAGCAGCCAAGAAGCAGGACAAGAGACCCAGTACTTC.

The rearrangement uses TRBV20-1 and TRBJ2-3; D may be TRBD2 (6 bases). The CDR3 extends over 16 amino acids. Trimming removed 0 bases from V and 6 bases from J, with 19 bases in between. Germline values: CDR1 DFQATT, CDR2 SNEGSKA (reference sequence). CDR3 region: CSARDLDRGSGDTQYF. The CDR3 nucleotides read TGCAGTGCTAGAGATCTCGACCGGGGGAGCGGGGATACGCAGTATTTT.

The chain joins TRBV5-1 to TRBJ1-1; D unclear. The V gene's germline CDR1 is SGHRS and CDR2 YFSETQ. V lost 3 bases, J lost 3 bases, and 15 bases lay in between. The CDR3 spans 15 residues. CDR3 in DNA: TGCGCCAGCAGCTCCTCAGTAGGCATCCACACTGAAGCTTTCTTT. It encodes CASSSSVGIHTEAFF. Based on the CDR3 plus reference TRBV5-1 and TRBJ1-1, the full variable domain is KAGVTQTPRYLIKTRGQQVTLSCSPISGHRSVSWYQQTPGQGLQFLFEYFSETQRNKGNFPGRFSGRQFSNSRSEMNVSTLELGDSALYLCASSSSVGIHTEAFFGQGTRLTVV.

The rearrangement uses TRBV6-4 and TRBJ2-3; D may correspond to TRBD1 or TRBD2 (5 bases each). Deletions cut 5 bases from V and 3 bases from J, with 9 bases between. CDR1 and CDR2 (germline): MRHNA, SNTAGT. CDR3 size: 13 residues. CDR3 nucleotide sequence: TGTGCCAGCAGTCCGGGGCGGACAGATACGCAGTATTTT. Residues: CASSPGRTDTQYF.

V and J are TRBV6-2 or TRBV6-3 and TRBJ2-1, with TRBD1 identical over 9 bases. V lost 1 base and J lost 9; bases outside the gene matches: 7. The CDR3 is 15 amino acids. The germline V gene has CDR1 MNHEY and CDR2 SVGEGT. CDR3 sequence (DNA): TGTGCCAGCAGTTACTACGGGACAGGGATCGGTGAGCAGTTCTTC. Amino acids: CASSYYGTGIGEQFF.

V and J are TRBV12-3 or TRBV12-4 and TRBJ1-2, with 7 bases matching TRBD1. V lost 7 bases, J lost 4 bases, and 12 bases stayed unmatched. The length of the CDR3 is 15 residues. The CDR3 loop reads CASTGAGTAGYGYTF. The CDR3, as DNA: TGTGCCAGCACTGGAGCGGGGACAGCCGGCTATGGCTACACCTTC.

This chain joins TRBV6-2 or TRBV6-3 and TRBJ2-6, with 9 bases matching TRBD1. The V segment lost 7 bases and the J segment 1 base; nucleotides outside the gene matches: 17. The germline CDR1 and CDR2 sequences are MNHEY and SVGEGT. This CDR3 spans 20 amino acids. Written as DNA, the CDR3 is TGTGCCAGCACCGTATCCCCACGGGACAGGGAGATATCTGGGGCCAACGTCCTGACTTTC. This encodes CASTVSPRDREISGANVLTF.